Below are 7 T cell receptor beta chains sequenced from a single sample in a study of breast tumors, draining lymph nodes, adjacent tissues. TCRdb reprocessed the multiplex PCR reads with MiXCR, giving one entry per CDR3 protein. The data show tens of thousands of distinct CDR3 sequences, with roughly 50% seen just once and about 19% held by the top ten. Sequencing was performed on breast tumor tissue. The receptor source for this set is a female donor with breast cancer. Some clones in this sample may be carry-over from other donors' samples.

The rearrangement joins TRBV7-2 to TRBJ2-5; maybe TRBD2 (6 bases). V was trimmed by 4 bases and J by 7 bases, leaving 13 bases between them. The CDR3 runs to 13 residues. CDR1 SGHTA and CDR2 FQGNSA come from the germline V gene. In nucleotides, the CDR3 is TGTGCCAGCAGCTCACAGCCCGGGGGGACCCAGTACTTC. It translates to CASSSQPGGTQYF.

This clonotype is deemed medium-sized. V gene TRBV15 combines with J gene TRBJ1-5; the D is unclear. Germline V gene data show CDR1 as LNHNV and CDR2 as YYDKDF (reference sequence). Deletions cut 4 bases from V and 4 bases from J, with 5 bases between. The CDR3 contains 12 residues. In nucleotides, the CDR3 is TGTGCCACCAGCAAAGAGAATCAGCCCCAGCATTTT. Its protein product is CATSKENQPQHF.

V usage is TRBV12-3 or TRBV12-4 and J usage is TRBJ1-3, with D possibly being TRBD1 (5 bases). V was trimmed by 6 bases and J by 8 bases, leaving 11 bases between them. This CDR3 comprises 12 residues. DNA for the CDR3: TGTGCCAGCAGCTCAGGGATTCACACCATATATTTT. Its translation: CASSSGIHTIYF.

V usage is TRBV20-1 and J usage is TRBJ2-5, with 10 bases that match TRBD2. V lost 1 base, J lost 5 bases, and 10 bases stayed unmatched. Per germline, CDR1 DFQATT and CDR2 SNEGSKA (reference sequence). The CDR3 has 16 amino acids. The CDR3 nucleotides read TGCAGTGCTAGAGCCTCTAGCGGGGGAGGGGGGGAGACCCAGTACTTC. Residues: CSARASSGGGGETQYF.

The rearrangement joins TRBV2 to TRBJ2-3; 15 nucleotides line up with TRBD2. CDR3 length equals 17 residues. Germline CDR1 is SNHLY and CDR2 is FYNNEI. V lost 5 bases to trimming and J lost 4 bases; unmatched junction nucleotides: 7. The CDR3 DNA is TGTGCCAGCAGTCCGGGACTAGCGGGGGGAAGGGCAGATACGCAGTATTTT. Its translation is CASSPGLAGGRADTQYF. Together with reference TRBV2 and TRBJ2-3, the CDR3 gives the full variable domain: EPEVTQTPSHQVTQMGQEVILRCVPISNHLYFYWYRQILGQKVEFLVSFYNNEISEKSEIFDDQFSVERPDGSNFTLKIRSTKLEDSAMYFCASSPGLAGGRADTQYFGPGTRLTVL.

The chain is built from TRBV5-1 and TRBJ2-3; either TRBD1 or TRBD2 may supply D (5 bases each). The CDR3 loop spans 14 amino acids. V was clipped by 7 bases and J by 4 bases, with 16 bases between them. Germline V gene sequence: CDR1 SGHRS, CDR2 YFSETQ. CDR3 sequence (DNA): TGCGCCAGCGGTAACGGGACGGGTTCAGATACGCAGTATTTT. Residues: CASGNGTGSDTQYF.

The genes are TRBV2 and TRBJ2-1, with 7 bases lining up with TRBD2. Germline trimming cut 6 bases from V and 1 base from J; bases unmatched to any gene: 9. This CDR3 contains 16 residues. The germline V gene encodes CDR1 SNHLY and CDR2 FYNNEI. Here the CDR3 DNA reads TGTGCCAGCAGAGCTCCCGGGACTATTTCCTACAATGAGCAGTTCTTC. Translation gives CASRAPGTISYNEQFF.